This TCR beta chain was sequenced during a study of OX40 agonist ivuxolimab in advanced cancers. About the study: Hepatocellular carcinoma, melanoma, renal cell or head and neck cancer was diagnosed in the dose-escalation patients. Whole-study results and caveats: CD4+ and CD8+ blood T cells expanded clonally by week 6 at 0.1 to 3.0 mg/kg. Expanded peripheral T cells had an undetermined antigen specificity.

Patients with a history of autoimmune disease or on systemic immunosuppression were excluded. The protocol was immunoSEQ multiplex PCR, while the TCRdb copy is restricted to in-frame clones and leaves out a portion. The table shows 45,000 to 55,000 clones, with roughly 85% occurring only once. Only one count was recorded for this clone. The target antigen is unknown. One end of the junction fails to match germline, which may point to a read error. Material: CD4+ or CD8+ T cells sorted from blood, obtained in a trial of the OX40 agonist ivuxolimab. The receptor was isolated from an adult with an advanced solid tumor such as melanoma, head and neck, liver or kidney cancer.

CDR3 sequence: CASSLASYGYTF. CDR3 bases: TGTGCCAGCAGCTTGGCCAGCTATGGCTACACCTTC. The chain joins TRBV5-1 to TRBJ1-2; no clear D. The CDR3 totals 12 residues. Germline V gives CDR1 SGHRS, CDR2 YFSETQ.